Below, one T cell receptor beta chain is given with its context. Its antigen is unidentified. The sample originates from a study of T cells expressing NK-cell markers. Study details: HCMV seropositivity marked seven of the eight sequenced donors; one was seronegative.

Using the 5' RACE reads, TCRdb records one entry per CDR3 protein without DNA. The table for this sample gives some 450,000 distinct CDR3 sequences. Study observations and caveats: In a few donors, dominant clonotypes made up roughly 25-60.1% of CD3+CD56-NKG2C+ cells.

The sample was blood T cells: a sorted CD56 or NKG2C T cell subset, CD4+ or CD8+ T cells, or bulk PBMC T cells (not recorded which). This receptor was identified in a woman between 18 and 69 years old in good health.

CDR3 loop: CASSFIAGGNEQFF. The chain links TRBV19 to TRBJ2-1; there is no DNA to check the TCRdb D call of TRBD2. The CDR3 is made up of 14 amino acids. CDR1 is LNHDA and CDR2 is SQIVND in the germline V gene (reference sequence).